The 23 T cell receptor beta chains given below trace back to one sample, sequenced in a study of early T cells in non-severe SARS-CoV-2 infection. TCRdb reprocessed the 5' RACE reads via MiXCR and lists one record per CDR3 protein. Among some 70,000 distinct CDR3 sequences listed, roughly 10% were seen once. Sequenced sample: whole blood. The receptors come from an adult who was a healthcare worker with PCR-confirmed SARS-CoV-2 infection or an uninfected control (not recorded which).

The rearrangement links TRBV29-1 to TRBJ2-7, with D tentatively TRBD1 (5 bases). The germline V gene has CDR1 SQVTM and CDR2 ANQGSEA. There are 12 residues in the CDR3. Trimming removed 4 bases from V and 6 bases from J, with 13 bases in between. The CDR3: CSVALGAGEQYF. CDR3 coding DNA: TGCAGCGTTGCCCTTGGGGCCGGCGAGCAGTACTTC.

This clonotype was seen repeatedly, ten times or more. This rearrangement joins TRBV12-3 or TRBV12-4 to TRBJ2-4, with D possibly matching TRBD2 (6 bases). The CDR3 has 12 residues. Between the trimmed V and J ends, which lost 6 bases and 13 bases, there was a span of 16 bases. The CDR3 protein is CASSSTGTLQYF. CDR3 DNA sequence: TGTGCCAGCAGCTCGACCGGGACTTTACAGTACTTC.

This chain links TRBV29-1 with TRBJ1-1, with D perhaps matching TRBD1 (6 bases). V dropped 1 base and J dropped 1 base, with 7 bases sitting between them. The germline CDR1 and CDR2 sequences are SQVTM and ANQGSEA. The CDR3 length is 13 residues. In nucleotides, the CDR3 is TGCAGCGTTGAAGCACAGGGGAACACTGAAGCTTTCTTT. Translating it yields CSVEAQGNTEAFF.

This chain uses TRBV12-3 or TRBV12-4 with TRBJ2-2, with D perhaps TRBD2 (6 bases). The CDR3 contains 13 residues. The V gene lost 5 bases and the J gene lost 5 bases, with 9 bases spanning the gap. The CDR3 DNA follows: TGTGCCAGCAGTAAAAGCGGGACCGGGGAGCTGTTTTTT. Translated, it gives CASSKSGTGELFF.

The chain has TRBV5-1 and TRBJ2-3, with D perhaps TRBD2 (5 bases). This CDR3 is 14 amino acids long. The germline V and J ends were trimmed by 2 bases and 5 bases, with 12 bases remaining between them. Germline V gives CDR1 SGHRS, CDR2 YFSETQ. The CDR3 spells CASSLEARGDTQYF. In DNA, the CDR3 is TGCGCCAGCAGCTTAGAGGCCCGGGGAGATACGCAGTATTTT. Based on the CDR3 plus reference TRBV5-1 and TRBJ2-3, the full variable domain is KAGVTQTPRYLIKTRGQQVTLSCSPISGHRSVSWYQQTPGQGLQFLFEYFSETQRNKGNFPGRFSGRQFSNSRSEMNVSTLELGDSALYLCASSLEARGDTQYFGPGTRLTVL.

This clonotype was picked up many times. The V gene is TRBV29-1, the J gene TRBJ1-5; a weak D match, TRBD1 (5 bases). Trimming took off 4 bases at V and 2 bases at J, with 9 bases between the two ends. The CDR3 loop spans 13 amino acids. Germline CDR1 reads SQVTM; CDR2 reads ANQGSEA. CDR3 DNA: TGCAGCGTTGGGGGCTGGGGCAATCAGCCCCAGCATTTT. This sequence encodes CSVGGWGNQPQHF. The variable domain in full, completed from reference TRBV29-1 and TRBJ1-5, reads SAVISQKPSRDICQRGTSLTIQCQVDSQVTMMFWYRQQPGQSLTLIATANQGSEATYESGFVIDKFPISRPNLTFSTLTVSNMSPEDSSIYLCSVGGWGNQPQHFGDGTRLSIL.

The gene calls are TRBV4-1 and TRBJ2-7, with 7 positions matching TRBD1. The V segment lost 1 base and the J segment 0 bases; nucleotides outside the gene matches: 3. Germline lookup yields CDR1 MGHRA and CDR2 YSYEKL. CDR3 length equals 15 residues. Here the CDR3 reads CASSQGTGYSYEQYF. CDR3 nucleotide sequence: TGCGCCAGCAGCCAAGGGACAGGCTACTCCTACGAGCAGTACTTC.

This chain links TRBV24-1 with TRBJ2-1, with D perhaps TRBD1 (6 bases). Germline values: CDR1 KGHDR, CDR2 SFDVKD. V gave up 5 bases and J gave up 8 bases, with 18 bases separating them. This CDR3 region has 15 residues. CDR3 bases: TGTGCCACCAGTGCCGGCGGACAGCTTCGCTATGAGCAGTTCTTC. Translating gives CATSAGGQLRYEQFF.

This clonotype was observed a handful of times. In nucleotides, the CDR3 is TGTGCCAGCAGCTCCCAGGGAGGGGTATATGGCTACACCTTC. This translates into CASSSQGGVYGYTF. The chain couples TRBV7-9 to TRBJ1-2; D may be TRBD1 (5 bases). Germline CDR1 is SEHNR and CDR2 is FQNEAQ (reference sequence). The CDR3 extends over 14 amino acids. Trimming shortened V by 4 bases and J by 5 bases, and 14 bases separated the two germline ends. The whole variable domain, remainder taken from reference TRBV7-9 and TRBJ1-2, is DTGVSQNPRHKITKRGQNVTFRCDPISEHNRLYWYRQTLGQGPEFLTYFQNEAQLEKSRLLSDRFSAERPKGSFSTLEIQRTEQGDSAMYLCASSSQGGVYGYTFGSGTRLTVV.

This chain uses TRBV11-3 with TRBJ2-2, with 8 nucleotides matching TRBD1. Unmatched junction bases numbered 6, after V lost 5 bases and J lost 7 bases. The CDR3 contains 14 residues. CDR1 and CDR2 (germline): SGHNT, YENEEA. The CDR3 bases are TGTGCCAGCAGCCGACAGGGGCAGGGCGGGGAGCTGTTTTTT. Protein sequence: CASSRQGQGGELFF.

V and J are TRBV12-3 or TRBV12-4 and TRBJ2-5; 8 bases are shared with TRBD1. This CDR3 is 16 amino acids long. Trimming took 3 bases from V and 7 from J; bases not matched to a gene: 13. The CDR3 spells CASSFVLVGQGSTQYF. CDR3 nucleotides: TGTGCCAGCAGTTTTGTCCTCGTCGGACAGGGCTCGACCCAGTACTTC.

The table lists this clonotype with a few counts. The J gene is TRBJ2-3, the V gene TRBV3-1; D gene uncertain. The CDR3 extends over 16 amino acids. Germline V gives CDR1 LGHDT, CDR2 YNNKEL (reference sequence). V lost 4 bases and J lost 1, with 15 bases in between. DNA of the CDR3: TGTGCCAGCAGCCCATGGATGGCTTTTGGCACAGATACGCAGTATTTT. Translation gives CASSPWMAFGTDTQYF.

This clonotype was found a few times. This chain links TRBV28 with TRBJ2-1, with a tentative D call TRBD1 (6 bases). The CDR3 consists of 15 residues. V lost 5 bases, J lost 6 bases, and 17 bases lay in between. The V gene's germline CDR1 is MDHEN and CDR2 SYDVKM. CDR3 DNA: TGTGCCAGCAGTCCTCCGGGACAAATGACCAATGAGCAGTTCTTC. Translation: CASSPPGQMTNEQFF.

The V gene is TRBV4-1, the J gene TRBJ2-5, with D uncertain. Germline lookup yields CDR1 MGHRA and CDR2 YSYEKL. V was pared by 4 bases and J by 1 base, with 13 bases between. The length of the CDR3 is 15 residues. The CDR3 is CASSPAALLQETQYF. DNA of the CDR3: TGCGCCAGCAGCCCGGCTGCACTCCTCCAAGAGACCCAGTACTTC.

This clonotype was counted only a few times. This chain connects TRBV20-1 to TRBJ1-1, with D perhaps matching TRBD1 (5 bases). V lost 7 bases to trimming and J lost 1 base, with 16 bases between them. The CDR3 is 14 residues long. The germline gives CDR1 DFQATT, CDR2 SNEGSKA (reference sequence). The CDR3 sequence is CSGEGRLQNTEAFF. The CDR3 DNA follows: TGCAGTGGGGAGGGGCGCCTACAGAACACTGAAGCTTTCTTT.

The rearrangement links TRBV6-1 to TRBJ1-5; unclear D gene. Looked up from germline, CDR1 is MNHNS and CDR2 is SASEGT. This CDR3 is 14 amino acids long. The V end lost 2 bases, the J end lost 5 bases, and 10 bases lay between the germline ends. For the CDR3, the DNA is TGTGCCAGCAGTGAACTGAAAAGTTATCAGCCCCAGCATTTT. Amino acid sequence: CASSELKSYQPQHF.

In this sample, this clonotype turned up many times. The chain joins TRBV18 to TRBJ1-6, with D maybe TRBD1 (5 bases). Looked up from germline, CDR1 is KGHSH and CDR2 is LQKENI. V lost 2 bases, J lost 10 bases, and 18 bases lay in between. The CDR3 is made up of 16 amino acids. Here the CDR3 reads CASSPVGGDSRSPLHF. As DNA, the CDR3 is TGTGCCAGCTCACCAGTGGGAGGGGATTCACGGTCACCCCTCCACTTT.

The CDR3 here is CASSSRGEDRLHF. Here the CDR3 DNA reads TGTGCCAGCAGTTCTCGGGGTGAGGACAGACTCCACTTT. The chain uses TRBV12-3 or TRBV12-4 and TRBJ1-6; a weak D match, TRBD1 (6 bases). V was cut by 4 bases and J by 16 bases, with 17 bases left in between. The CDR3 has 13 amino acids.

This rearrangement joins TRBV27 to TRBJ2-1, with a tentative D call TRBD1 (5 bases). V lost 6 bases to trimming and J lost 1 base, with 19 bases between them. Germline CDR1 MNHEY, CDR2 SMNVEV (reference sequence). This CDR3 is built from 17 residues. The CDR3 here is CASRFLFRVGSYNEQFF. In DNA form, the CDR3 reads TGTGCCAGCAGGTTTCTATTCAGGGTTGGGTCCTACAATGAGCAGTTCTTC.

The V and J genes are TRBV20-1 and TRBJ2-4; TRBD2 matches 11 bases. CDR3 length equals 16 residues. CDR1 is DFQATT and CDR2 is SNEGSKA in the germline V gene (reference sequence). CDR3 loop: CRGTSGALGLENIQYF. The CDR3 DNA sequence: TGCAGAGGGACTAGCGGAGCCCTAGGTTTGGAAAACATTCAGTACTTC.

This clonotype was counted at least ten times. The CDR3 DNA reads TGTGCCAGCAGTGGAACTACCGTTCAGCCCCAGCATTTT. Protein sequence: CASSGTTVQPQHF. This chain uses TRBV6-1 with TRBJ1-5, with D unresolved. The germline gives CDR1 MNHNS, CDR2 SASEGT. The CDR3 contains 13 residues. Trimming removed 4 bases at V and 6 bases at J, with 10 bases between.

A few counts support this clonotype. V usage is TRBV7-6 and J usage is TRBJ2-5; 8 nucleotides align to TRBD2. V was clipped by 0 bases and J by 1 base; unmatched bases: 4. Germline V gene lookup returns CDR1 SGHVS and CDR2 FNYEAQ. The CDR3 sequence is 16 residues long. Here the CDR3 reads CASSLARTSGQETQYF. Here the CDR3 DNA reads TGTGCCAGCAGCTTAGCGCGAACTAGCGGCCAAGAGACCCAGTACTTC.

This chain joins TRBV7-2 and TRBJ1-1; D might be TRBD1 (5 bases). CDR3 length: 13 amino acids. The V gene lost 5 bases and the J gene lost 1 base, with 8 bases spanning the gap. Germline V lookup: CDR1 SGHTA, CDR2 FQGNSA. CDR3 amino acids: CASSPGTNTEAFF. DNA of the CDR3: TGTGCCAGCAGCCCAGGGACGAACACTGAAGCTTTCTTT. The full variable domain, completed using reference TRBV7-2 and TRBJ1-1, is GAGVSQSPSNKVTEKGKDVELRCDPISGHTALYWYRQSLGQGLEFLIYFQGNSAPDKSGLPSDRFSAERTGGSVSTLTIQRTQQEDSAVYLCASSPGTNTEAFFGQGTRLTVV.